These 26 T cell receptor beta chains were all obtained from the same sample, sequenced in a study of identical twins (dated by TCRdb to the mid-2010s). Libraries were made using 5' RACE. The instrument given in TCRdb is Illumina HiSeq 2000. TCRdb passed the public sequencing reads through fastp at Q25 and MiXCR, retaining productive beta sequences. Entries are consolidated by CDR3 protein sequence, retaining the most common genes and DNA. Within this sample are 500,000 to 600,000 distinct CDR3 sequences, with 20% to 25% of them counted one time only. The ten most abundant clones make up 0.91% of the sample. This sample also appeared in a second study, on T cells expressing NK-cell markers.

The sample taken for sequencing was CD4+ T cells sorted from blood. Source of these receptors: a young woman in good health.

J is TRBJ2-7 and V is TRBV5-1; TRBD2 matches 10 bases. This CDR3 is built from 17 residues. CDR1 and CDR2 from the germline V gene are SGHRS and YFSETQ. V was pared by 4 bases and J by 0 bases, with 10 bases of the junction left unmatched. The CDR3 DNA follows: TGCGCCAGCAGCCCCGGCAATAGCGGGGGGAGCTCCTACGAGCAGTACTTC. This sequence encodes CASSPGNSGGSSYEQYF.

CDR3 in DNA: TGTGCCAGCACCCCATCGGCGGCGATCGGGGAGCTGTTTTTT. This gives the protein CASTPSAAIGELFF. The chain joins TRBV5-4 to TRBJ2-2; D is unclear. In germline, CDR1 is SGHNT, CDR2 YYREEE (reference sequence). Trimming removed 6 bases at V and 7 bases at J, with 16 bases between. The CDR3 is made up of 14 amino acids.

The rearrangement uses TRBV9 and TRBJ2-1; tentatively, D is TRBD2 (6 bases). Between the trimmed V and J ends, which lost 0 bases and 6 bases, there was a span of 10 bases. The length of the CDR3 is 14 residues. Per germline, CDR1 SGDLS and CDR2 YYNGEE. The CDR3: CASSVGGGVNEQFF. CDR3 in DNA: TGTGCCAGCAGCGTAGGCGGAGGGGTCAATGAGCAGTTCTTC.

This clonotype has only one observation. The rearrangement joins TRBV12-3 or TRBV12-4 to TRBJ2-1; 13 bases match TRBD2. V gave up 8 bases and J gave up 4 bases; unmatched junction bases: 2. This CDR3 contains 14 residues. The CDR3 bases are TGTGCCAGCGAGGGACTAGCGGGATACAATGAGCAGTTCTTC. Protein sequence: CASEGLAGYNEQFF.

The V gene is TRBV14, the J gene TRBJ2-5; D remains ambiguous. CDR3 length: 14 amino acids. Germline V lookup: CDR1 SGHDN, CDR2 FVKESK. V was pared by 2 bases and J by 5 bases, with 12 bases between. The CDR3 coding sequence is TGTGCCAGCAGCCAAAGTTATTCCAAGGAGACCCAGTACTTC. Its translation is CASSQSYSKETQYF. Supplemented by reference TRBV14 and TRBJ2-5, the full variable domain reads EAGVTQFPSHSVIEKGQTVTLRCDPISGHDNLYWYRRVMGKEIKFLLHFVKESKQDESGMPNNRFLAERTGGTYSTLKVQPAELEDSGVYFCASSQSYSKETQYFGPGTRLLVL.

J is TRBJ2-3 and V is TRBV10-2, with 11 bases that match TRBD2. Germline assignment: CDR1 WSHSY and CDR2 SAAADI. The CDR3 consists of 18 residues. V gave up 9 bases and J gave up 6 bases; unmatched junction bases: 20. The CDR3 protein is CASSRYKLAGGLADTQYF. CDR3 in DNA: TGCGCCAGTTCGCGATATAAGCTAGCGGGGGGTTTGGCTGATACGCAGTATTTT.

In this sample, this clonotype turned up a few times. The DNA for the CDR3 is TGTGCCAGCAGTTGGTGGGGAAGAGACAATGAGCAGTTCTTC. It specifies CASSWWGRDNEQFF. The J gene is TRBJ2-1, the V gene TRBV6-5; D is uncertain. The CDR3 runs 14 residues. V was cut by 4 bases and J by 5 bases, with 12 bases left in between. From germline, CDR1 is MNHEY and CDR2 SVGAGI.

This clonotype was observed many times. The chain carries TRBV20-1 and TRBJ2-3, with a tentative D call TRBD2 (6 bases). The CDR3 consists of 12 residues. V was trimmed by 5 bases and J by 2 bases, leaving 8 bases between them. Germline V lookup: CDR1 DFQATT, CDR2 SNEGSKA (reference sequence). Here the CDR3 DNA reads TGCAGTGCTCGGGGGTTCACAGATACGCAGTATTTT. Its translation is CSARGFTDTQYF.

This clonotype was recorded at least ten times. This chain connects TRBV5-5 to TRBJ2-1, with 7 bases identical to TRBD2. The ends lost 4 bases at V and 4 bases at J; junction bases unmatched: 11. This CDR3 has 16 residues. CDR1 and CDR2 from the germline V gene are SGHKS and YYEKEE (reference sequence). CDR3 coding DNA: TGTGCCAGCAGCCTCCAAGCGGGGACCCGATACAATGAGCAGTTCTTC. This sequence encodes CASSLQAGTRYNEQFF.

The V and J genes are TRBV11-2 and TRBJ2-4; 7 nucleotides line up with TRBD2. V dropped 8 bases and J dropped 0; count of bases not matched to a gene: 1. The CDR3 is made up of 13 amino acids. Germline V gene lookup returns CDR1 SGHAT and CDR2 FQNNGV. The CDR3 DNA reads TGTGCCAGCGGGGGGGGAGCCAAAAACATTCAGTACTTC. Its translation is CASGGGAKNIQYF.

This clonotype was seen a few times. The chain joins TRBV10-3 to TRBJ2-1; D perhaps matches TRBD1 (6 bases). Trimming pared 2 bases from V and 11 bases from J, leaving 10 bases between. Germline V gene lookup returns CDR1 ENHRY and CDR2 SYGVKD. This CDR3 has 12 amino acids. CDR3 residues: CAISEQDRKQFF. The CDR3 nucleotides read TGTGCCATCAGTGAGCAGGACAGAAAGCAGTTCTTC.

At least ten counts were recorded for this clonotype. The chain is built from TRBV7-9 and TRBJ2-5, with TRBD1 matching over 12 bases. The CDR3 sequence is 15 residues long. V lost 5 bases and J lost 5; bases outside the gene matches: 6. Germline V gene lookup returns CDR1 SEHNR and CDR2 FQNEAQ (reference sequence). The CDR3 DNA follows: TGTGCCAGCAGCCTGACCGGGACAGGGGGCGAGACCCAGTACTTC. It specifies CASSLTGTGGETQYF.

This sequence joins TRBV7-8 and TRBJ2-3, with a tentative D call TRBD2 (6 bases). With 3 bases removed from V and 0 bases from J, the gap between germline ends came to 10 bases. The CDR3 is 15 residues long. CDR1 is SGHVS, CDR2 FQNEAQ, per germline. The CDR3 DNA sequence: TGTGCCAGCAGCTTGATAGGGACTAGCACAGATACGCAGTATTTT. It yields the protein CASSLIGTSTDTQYF.

The gene calls are TRBV4-3 and TRBJ2-3; D gene unclear. Deletions cut 5 bases from V and 1 base from J, with 16 bases between. This CDR3 contains 16 residues. From germline, CDR1 is LGHNA and CDR2 YSLEER. This CDR3 is CASSASSSAGTDTQYF. The CDR3, as DNA: TGCGCCAGCAGCGCCAGTAGCTCTGCCGGCACAGATACGCAGTATTTT.

This clonotype was picked up a small number of times. This chain uses TRBV6-5 with TRBJ1-6, with D hard to call. V was trimmed by 1 base and J by 5 bases, leaving 9 bases between them. CDR1 and CDR2 (germline): MNHEY, SVGAGI. There are 15 residues in the CDR3. CDR3 in DNA: TGTGCCAGCAGTTACTTTGGGCAGGATAATTCACCCCTCCACTTT. Translation: CASSYFGQDNSPLHF.

This clonotype was seen ten or more times. The CDR3 loop is CSAQADRSEAFF. CDR3 DNA sequence: TGCAGTGCTCAAGCGGACAGGTCTGAAGCTTTCTTT. The chain employs TRBV20-1 and TRBJ1-1; 7 bases are a match to TRBD1. CDR1 and CDR2 (germline): DFQATT, SNEGSKA (reference sequence). The CDR3 consists of 12 residues. J gave up 6 bases and V 5 bases, and 6 bases lay outside the gene matches.

This clonotype showed up many times. V and J are TRBV12-3 or TRBV12-4 and TRBJ1-2; possibly TRBD1 for D (6 bases). V dropped 5 bases and J dropped 8 bases, with 9 bases sitting between them. The CDR3 length is 11 residues. The CDR3 here is CASSLGGGYTF. The CDR3 DNA is TGTGCCAGCAGTCTAGGGGGAGGCTACACCTTC.

The chain uses TRBV3-1 and TRBJ2-1; D gene uncertain. In germline, CDR1 is LGHDT, CDR2 YNNKEL (reference sequence). Trimming left V 0 bases short and J 9 bases short, with 9 bases between. There are 13 residues in the CDR3. CDR3 sequence reads: CASSQDQFGEQFF. CDR3 nucleotides: TGTGCCAGCAGCCAAGACCAGTTCGGTGAGCAGTTCTTC.

The table lists this clonotype with a few counts. This chain joins TRBV4-3 and TRBJ2-3; no clear D. The CDR3 spans 16 residues. Deletions cut 0 bases from V and 1 base from J, with 11 bases between. Germline loops: CDR1 LGHNA, CDR2 YSLEER. In DNA form, the CDR3 reads TGCGCCAGCAGCCAAGATGGCGCGTGGGGCACAGATACGCAGTATTTT. Its translation: CASSQDGAWGTDTQYF.

The gene calls are TRBV7-8 and TRBJ1-1; D unclear. There are 13 residues in the CDR3. The V gene lost 8 bases and the J gene lost 3 bases, with 13 bases spanning the gap. Germline loops: CDR1 SGHVS, CDR2 FQNEAQ. Here the CDR3 reads CASLNKGYTEAFF. In nucleotides, the CDR3 is TGTGCCAGCCTCAATAAGGGTTACACTGAAGCTTTCTTT.

This clonotype was observed once. This chain uses TRBV6-5 with TRBJ2-7; D is unclear. Germline lookup yields CDR1 MNHEY and CDR2 SVGAGI. The CDR3 totals 13 residues. The V end lost 2 bases, the J end lost 4 bases, and 9 bases lay between the germline ends. This chain's CDR3 is CASSYRPRYEQYF. In DNA, the CDR3 is TGTGCCAGCAGTTACCGCCCGCGGTACGAGCAGTACTTC.

This clonotype was observed a handful of times. The chain recombines TRBV12-3 or TRBV12-4 with TRBJ1-1; D call uncertain. The CDR3 extends over 11 amino acids. V was pared by 4 bases and J by 11 bases, with 11 bases between. The DNA for the CDR3 is TGTGCCAGCAGTTACCTCGGAAGGGCTTTCTTT. Amino acid sequence: CASSYLGRAFF.

The chain combines TRBV5-1 with TRBJ2-7, with TRBD1 matching 10 bases. Germline CDR1 and CDR2: SGHRS and YFSETQ. There are 18 residues in the CDR3. Trimming removed 2 bases from V and 2 bases from J; junction bases left unmatched: 13. CDR3 in amino acids: CASSFRNPGTGATYEQYF. CDR3 nucleotide sequence: TGCGCCAGCAGCTTCAGAAACCCCGGGACAGGGGCAACCTACGAGCAGTACTTC.

The J gene is TRBJ1-2, the V gene TRBV20-1; D might be TRBD1 (6 bases). Germline V gene data show CDR1 as DFQATT and CDR2 as SNEGSKA (reference sequence). This CDR3 contains 13 residues. V was trimmed by 0 bases and J by 8 bases, leaving 13 bases between them. The DNA for the CDR3 is TGCAGTGCTAGAGATCAAGGGGGATCAGGCTACACCTTC. Translating gives CSARDQGGSGYTF.

This clonotype was observed a few times. The chain links TRBV29-1 to TRBJ1-2; 9 bases are a match to TRBD1. J lost 6 bases, V lost 7 bases, and 9 bases had no gene match. The CDR3 length is 13 residues. The germline CDR1 and CDR2 sequences are SQVTM and ANQGSEA. The CDR3 region is CSALPRTGDGYTF. The DNA of the CDR3 is TGCAGCGCATTACCTAGGACAGGGGATGGCTACACCTTC.

This clonotype has a handful of counts. V usage is TRBV29-1 and J usage is TRBJ2-1, with TRBD2 identical over 11 bases. Germline V gene data show CDR1 as SQVTM and CDR2 as ANQGSEA. CDR3 length: 16 residues. V dropped 4 bases and J dropped 5; count of bases not matched to a gene: 10. CDR3 DNA sequence: TGCAGCGTTGGTAGCGGGGGGGCCGATTCGGACAATGAGCAGTTCTTC. Translation gives CSVGSGGADSDNEQFF.